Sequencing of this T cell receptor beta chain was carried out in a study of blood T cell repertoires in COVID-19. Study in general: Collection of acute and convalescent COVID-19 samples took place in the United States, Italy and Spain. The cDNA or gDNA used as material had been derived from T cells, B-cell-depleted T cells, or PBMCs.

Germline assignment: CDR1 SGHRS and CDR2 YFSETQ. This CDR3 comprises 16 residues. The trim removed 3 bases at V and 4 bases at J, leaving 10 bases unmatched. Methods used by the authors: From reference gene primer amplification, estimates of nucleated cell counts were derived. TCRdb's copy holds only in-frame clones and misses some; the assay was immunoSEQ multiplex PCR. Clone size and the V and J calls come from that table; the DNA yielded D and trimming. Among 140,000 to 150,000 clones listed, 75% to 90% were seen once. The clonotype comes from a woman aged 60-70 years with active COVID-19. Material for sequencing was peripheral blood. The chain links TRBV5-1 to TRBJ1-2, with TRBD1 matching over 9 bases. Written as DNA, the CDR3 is TGCGCCAGCAGCTGGACAGGGGCGAATTCGGGCTATGGCTACACCTTC. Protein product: CASSWTGANSGYGYTF. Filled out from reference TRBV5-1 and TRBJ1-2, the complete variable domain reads KAGVTQTPRYLIKTRGQQVTLSCSPISGHRSVSWYQQTPGQGLQFLFEYFSETQRNKGNFPGRFSGRQFSNSRSEMNVSTLELGDSALYLCASSWTGANSGYGYTFGSGTRLTVV.